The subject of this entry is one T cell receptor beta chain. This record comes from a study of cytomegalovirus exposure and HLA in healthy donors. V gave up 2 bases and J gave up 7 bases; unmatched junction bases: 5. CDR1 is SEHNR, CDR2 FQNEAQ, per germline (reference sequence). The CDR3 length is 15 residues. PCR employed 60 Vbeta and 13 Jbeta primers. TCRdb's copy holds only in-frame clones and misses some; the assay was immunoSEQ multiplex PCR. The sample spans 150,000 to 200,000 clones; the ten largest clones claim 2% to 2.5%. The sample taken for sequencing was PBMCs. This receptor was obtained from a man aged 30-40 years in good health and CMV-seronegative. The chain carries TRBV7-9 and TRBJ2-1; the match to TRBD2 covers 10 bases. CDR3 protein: CASSLLAGAGNEQFF. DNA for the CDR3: TGTGCCAGCAGCTTACTAGCGGGAGCCGGGAATGAGCAGTTCTTC.